This T cell receptor (beta chain) was sequenced in a study of shared clonotypes between healthy human individuals. Naive CD45RA+ and memory CD45RA-negative subsets were split from CD4+ cells. The CDR3 sequence is 16 residues long. Germline CDR1 reads KGHSH; CDR2 reads LQKENI. V lost 0 bases and J lost 5, with 13 bases in between. This table comes from immunoSEQ multiplex PCR, and its TCRdb copy is limited to in-frame clones, with some not included. The repertoire holds some 2,500,000 clones, with around 93% as singletons. The TCR comes from a man between 18 and 35 years old in good health. Some clones in this sample may be carry-over from other donors' samples. This rearrangement joins TRBV18 to TRBJ2-2; possibly TRBD1 for D (5 bases). The sequenced material came from naive CD4+ T cells from PBMCs. The subset is: CD45RA+ positively selected. In DNA, the CDR3 is TGTGCCAGCTCACCACCGACTGCCCCAGGGACCGGGGAGCTGTTTTTT. It specifies CASSPPTAPGTGELFF.